These 7 T cell receptor beta chains originate from one sample sequenced in a study of shared clonotypes between healthy human individuals. This table comes from immunoSEQ multiplex PCR, and its TCRdb copy is limited to in-frame clones, with some not included. This sample has approximately 1,500,000 clones, with nearly 99% found just once. The specimen sequenced was naive CD4+ T cells sorted from blood. Subset specified: CD45RA+ positively selected. All receptors derive from a young man in good health.

The rearrangement links TRBV28 to TRBJ2-1; no clear D. Trimming stripped 4 bases from V and 0 bases from J, with 10 bases between. Germline V gene data show CDR1 as MDHEN and CDR2 as SYDVKM. This CDR3 contains 15 residues. The CDR3 is CASSSPSSSYNEQFF. DNA of the CDR3: TGTGCCAGCAGTTCCCCTAGTAGCTCCTACAATGAGCAGTTCTTC.

The V call is TRBV19, the J call TRBJ1-2, with D maybe TRBD1 (6 bases). The CDR3 totals 14 residues. Trimming removed 5 bases at V and 4 bases at J, with 14 bases between. Per the germline V gene, CDR1 is LNHDA and CDR2 is SQIVND (reference sequence). The CDR3, as DNA: TGTGCCAGTAGTCCCCCGGGCAGGGGCTATGGCTACACCTTC. Translation: CASSPPGRGYGYTF.

To note about this clone: The sample holds other DNA sequences that translate to the same CDR3. The chain has TRBV6-1 and TRBJ2-7; 7 bases match TRBD2. The CDR3 runs to 14 residues. Germline lookup yields CDR1 MNHNS and CDR2 SASEGT. The ends lost 6 bases at V and 0 bases at J; junction bases unmatched: 5. CDR3 coding DNA: TGTGCCAGCAGATCTAGCGGTAGCTCCTACGAGCAGTACTTC. Translating it yields CASRSSGSSYEQYF.

This sequence joins TRBV9 and TRBJ2-3; unclear D gene. Trimming removed 4 bases from V and 4 bases from J, with 19 bases in between. The CDR3 has 16 amino acids. Germline V lookup: CDR1 SGDLS, CDR2 YYNGEE. CDR3 nucleotide sequence: TGTGCCAGCAGCTCCCGAAGGCGCGCAGGAGCAGATACGCAGTATTTT. This codes for CASSSRRRAGADTQYF.

On this clone itself: Other DNA sequences within the sample encode an identical CDR3. The chain is built from TRBV7-9 and TRBJ2-1, with unresolved D. V was shortened by 1 base and J by 4 bases, with 11 bases between the two germline ends. CDR1 and CDR2 from the germline V gene are SEHNR and FQNEAQ (reference sequence). This CDR3 region has 15 residues. The CDR3 DNA reads TGTGCCAGCAGCTTAGACGGCGGATCTTACAATGAGCAGTTCTTC. Its protein product is CASSLDGGSYNEQFF.

The chain recombines TRBV7-2 with TRBJ2-7; D is undetermined. The CDR3 runs 11 residues. Germline CDR1 and CDR2: SGHTA and FQGNSA. V lost 5 bases, J lost 9 bases, and 11 bases lay in between. In nucleotides, the CDR3 is TGTGCCAGCAGCCCCCTGACAATGCAGTACTTC. This gives the protein CASSPLTMQYF.

The chain joins TRBV28 to TRBJ1-2, with 8 bases fitting TRBD1. This CDR3 has 15 amino acids. Germline CDR1 MDHEN, CDR2 SYDVKM. V lost 6 bases to trimming and J lost 3 bases; unmatched junction nucleotides: 9. CDR3 protein: CASSRWTGWDYGYTF. The CDR3 coding sequence is TGTGCCAGCAGCCGTTGGACAGGGTGGGACTATGGCTACACCTTC.